A single sample gave rise to the 13 T cell receptor beta chains below, sequenced in a study of long-term antiretroviral therapy in people with HIV. Assay version v3.0 of immunoSEQ was used, and it was run at survey level. TCRdb's copy holds only in-frame clones and misses some; the assay was immunoSEQ multiplex PCR. The top ten hold over 4% of the sample, which has 38,000 or so clones, 65% to 90% seen once. Source: unsorted PBMCs, taken 1.5 years after starting antiretroviral therapy. The source is a man between 18 and 35 years old with HIV.

J is TRBJ1-4 and V is TRBV18; D remains unclear. Germline V gene lookup returns CDR1 KGHSH and CDR2 LQKENI. The CDR3 runs to 16 residues. V was shortened by 1 base and J by 0 bases, with 9 bases between the two germline ends. In nucleotides, the CDR3 is TGTGCCAGCTCACCACAGCCTGGTACAACTAATGAAAAACTGTTTTTT. Amino acid sequence: CASSPQPGTTNEKLFF.

The chain has TRBV7-9 and TRBJ1-2; D possibly corresponds to TRBD1 (6 bases). The CDR3 runs 16 residues. V dropped 5 bases and J dropped 4 bases, with 20 bases sitting between them. Germline CDR1 is SEHNR and CDR2 is FQNEAQ (reference sequence). The CDR3: CASSPEWGGRVYGYTF. The CDR3 region has the DNA TGTGCCAGCAGCCCAGAGTGGGGGGGGCGCGTCTATGGCTACACCTTC.

The chain has TRBV14 and TRBJ2-1, with D possibly matching TRBD1 (6 bases). The germline V gene encodes CDR1 SGHDN and CDR2 FVKESK. CDR3 length: 13 residues. V was clipped by 3 bases and J by 9 bases, with 12 bases between them. CDR3 sequence reads: CASSQQGYVEQFF. The DNA of the CDR3 is TGTGCCAGCAGCCAGCAGGGGTATGTTGAGCAGTTCTTC.

The chain links TRBV5-1 to TRBJ2-1, with TRBD2 identical over 11 bases. Unmatched junction bases numbered 5, after V lost 2 bases and J lost 7 bases. The CDR3 runs to 15 residues. Germline V gene lookup returns CDR1 SGHRS and CDR2 YFSETQ. CDR3 sequence (DNA): TGCGCCAGCAGCTTCATGCTAGCGGGAGGTAATGAGCAGTTCTTC. It codes for CASSFMLAGGNEQFF. The whole variable domain, filled in from reference TRBV5-1 and TRBJ2-1, reads KAGVTQTPRYLIKTRGQQVTLSCSPISGHRSVSWYQQTPGQGLQFLFEYFSETQRNKGNFPGRFSGRQFSNSRSEMNVSTLELGDSALYLCASSFMLAGGNEQFFGPGTRLTVL.

This clone was observed a few times. The chain joins TRBV27 to TRBJ1-5, with 12 positions matching TRBD1. Losses at the gene ends were 7 bases for V and 7 bases for J; bases not matched to a gene: 11. The CDR3 is 16 residues long. Germline V gene lookup returns CDR1 MNHEY and CDR2 SMNVEV (reference sequence). CDR3 DNA sequence: TGTGCCAGCAAAATACAGGGACAGGGGGCCGGGCAGCCCCAGCATTTT. Translation gives CASKIQGQGAGQPQHF.

V gene TRBV5-1 combines with J gene TRBJ2-1, with 13 bases aligning to TRBD2. Germline V gene lookup returns CDR1 SGHRS and CDR2 YFSETQ. V was clipped by 5 bases and J by 2 bases; unmatched bases: 1. The CDR3 consists of 15 residues. Here the CDR3 reads CASRGTSGTYNEQFF. For the CDR3, the DNA is TGCGCCAGCAGGGGGACTAGCGGGACCTACAATGAGCAGTTCTTC.

This clone appeared a few times. The V and J genes are TRBV19 and TRBJ1-2; tentative D call: TRBD1 (5 bases). The germline V gene has CDR1 LNHDA and CDR2 SQIVND (reference sequence). Trimming pared 6 bases from V and 8 bases from J, leaving 13 bases between. This CDR3 has 12 residues. CDR3 coding DNA: TGTGCCAGTAGGGCCGGGACGCAAGGCTACACCTTC. Protein product: CASRAGTQGYTF.

The CDR3 region is CASSLGLAADRQYF. CDR3 nucleotide sequence: TGTGCCAGCAGCTTGGGACTAGCCGCGGACCGGCAGTACTTC. V and J are TRBV7-2 and TRBJ2-7; 9 bases are a match to TRBD2. Germline trimming cut 3 bases from V and 9 bases from J; bases unmatched to any gene: 9. The CDR3 loop spans 14 amino acids. Germline V CDR1 and CDR2: SGHTA, FQGNSA.

The chain has TRBV11-2 and TRBJ1-2; D remains unclear. The V gene's germline CDR1 is SGHAT and CDR2 FQNNGV. Trimming cost V 2 bases and J 4 bases, with 11 bases left between them. CDR3 length: 14 amino acids. The CDR3 DNA reads TGTGCCAGCAGCTTACTTACGGAAGTCTATGGCTACACCTTC. Translating it yields CASSLLTEVYGYTF.

In its sample, this clone was seen once. The genes are TRBV5-1 and TRBJ2-7; maybe TRBD1 (6 bases). Germline CDR1 SGHRS, CDR2 YFSETQ. V lost 3 bases and J 7 bases, leaving 17 bases between the germline ends. The CDR3 sequence is 14 residues long. CDR3 bases: TGCGCCAGCAGCTGGGCAGGGGTGACGAGGGAGCAGTACTTC. Translated, it gives CASSWAGVTREQYF.

This clone turned up a few times. The chain carries TRBV28 and TRBJ2-7, with a weak D call TRBD2 (5 bases). The V gene lost 3 bases and the J gene lost 6 bases, with 18 bases spanning the gap. The CDR3 totals 15 residues. Germline V gene sequence: CDR1 MDHEN, CDR2 SYDVKM. CDR3 nucleotides: TGTGCCAGCAGTTTCCTGTATCGCGGGCTACGCGAGCAGTACTTC. Its translation: CASSFLYRGLREQYF.

Concerning this clone itself: At one of its ends the junction is not consistent with the germline gene, which may arise from a read error. The chain carries TRBV7-8 and TRBJ2-7; 9 nucleotides line up with TRBD2. Germline V gives CDR1 SGHVS, CDR2 FQNEAQ. CDR3 length: 14 amino acids. Written as DNA, the CDR3 is TGTGCCAGCAGCTTAGGCCCTAGCGGGAATGGGGAAGACTTC. Its translation is CASSLGPSGNGEDF.

The chain links TRBV5-6 to TRBJ2-2; D is unresolved. The CDR3 spans 14 residues. The V gene lost 3 bases and the J gene lost 4 bases, with 10 bases spanning the gap. The germline V gene encodes CDR1 SGHDT and CDR2 YYEEEE. CDR3 amino acids: CASSYGVGTGELFF. The DNA of the CDR3 is TGTGCCAGCAGCTATGGAGTGGGCACCGGGGAGCTGTTTTTT.